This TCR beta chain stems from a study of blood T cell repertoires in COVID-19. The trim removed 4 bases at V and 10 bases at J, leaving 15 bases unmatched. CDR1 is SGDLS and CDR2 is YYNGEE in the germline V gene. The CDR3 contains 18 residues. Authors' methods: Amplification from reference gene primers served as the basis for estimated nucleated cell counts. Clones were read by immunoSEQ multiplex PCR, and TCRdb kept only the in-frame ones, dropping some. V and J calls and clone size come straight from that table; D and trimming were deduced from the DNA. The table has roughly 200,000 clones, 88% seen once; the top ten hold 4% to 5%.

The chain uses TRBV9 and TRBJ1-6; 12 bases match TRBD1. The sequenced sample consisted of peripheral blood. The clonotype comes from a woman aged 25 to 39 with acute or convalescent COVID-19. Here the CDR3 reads CASSTTTGTGGSPSPLHF. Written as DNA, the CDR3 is TGTGCCAGCAGCACAACAACCGGGACAGGGGGCTCCCCCTCACCCCTCCACTTT.